Sequencing of this T cell receptor beta chain was carried out in a study of blood T cells in healthy people across ages. The use of a sample-barcoded 5' primer and a J-beta primer mix characterized a second PCR of roughly 7 to 12 cycles. TCRdb redid the calling of the 5' RACE reads with MiXCR, one entry per CDR3 protein. The profile shows approximately 850,000 distinct CDR3 sequences, over 45% of them singletons. Per the germline V gene, CDR1 is DFQATT and CDR2 is SNEGSKA (reference sequence). The CDR3 length is 15 residues. Trimming stripped 1 base from V and 3 bases from J, with 16 bases between. This clonotype was counted a single time.

Sequencing was performed on blood. The clonotype comes from a man aged 25 to 40 in good health. This chain joins TRBV20-1 and TRBJ2-7; maybe TRBD1 (5 bases). The CDR3 loop is CSARALRVGDYEQYF. The CDR3 DNA is TGCAGTGCTAGAGCCCTACGGGTAGGGGACTACGAGCAGTACTTC.